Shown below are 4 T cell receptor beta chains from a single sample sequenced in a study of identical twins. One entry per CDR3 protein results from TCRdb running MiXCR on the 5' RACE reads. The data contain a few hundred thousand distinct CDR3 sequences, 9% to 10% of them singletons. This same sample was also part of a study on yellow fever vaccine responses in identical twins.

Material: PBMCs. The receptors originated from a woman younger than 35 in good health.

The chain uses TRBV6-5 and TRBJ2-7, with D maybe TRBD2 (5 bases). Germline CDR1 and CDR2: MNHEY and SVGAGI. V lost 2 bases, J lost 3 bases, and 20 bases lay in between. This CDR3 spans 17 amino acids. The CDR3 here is CASSYPRVGLTFYEQYF. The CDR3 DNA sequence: TGTGCCAGCAGTTACCCGAGGGTTGGCCTGACTTTCTACGAGCAGTACTTC.

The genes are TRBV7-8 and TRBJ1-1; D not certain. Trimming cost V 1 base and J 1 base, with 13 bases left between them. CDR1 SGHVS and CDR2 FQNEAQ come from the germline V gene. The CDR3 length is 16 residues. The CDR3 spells CASSLEGTGWNTEAFF. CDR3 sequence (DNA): TGTGCCAGCAGCTTAGAGGGTACGGGGTGGAACACTGAAGCTTTCTTT.

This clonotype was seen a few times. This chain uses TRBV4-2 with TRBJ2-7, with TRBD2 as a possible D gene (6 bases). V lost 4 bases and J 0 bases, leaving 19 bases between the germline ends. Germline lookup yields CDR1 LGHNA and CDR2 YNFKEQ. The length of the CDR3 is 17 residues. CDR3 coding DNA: TGTGCCAGCAGCCGAGGGGACTCCGAAATTCACTCCTACGAGCAGTACTTC. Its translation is CASSRGDSEIHSYEQYF.

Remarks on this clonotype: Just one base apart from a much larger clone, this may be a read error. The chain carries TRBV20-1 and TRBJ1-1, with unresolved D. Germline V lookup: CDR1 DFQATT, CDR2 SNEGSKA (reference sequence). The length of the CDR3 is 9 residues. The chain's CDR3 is CSIHTETFF. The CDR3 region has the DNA TGCAGTATACACACTGAAACTTTCTTT.